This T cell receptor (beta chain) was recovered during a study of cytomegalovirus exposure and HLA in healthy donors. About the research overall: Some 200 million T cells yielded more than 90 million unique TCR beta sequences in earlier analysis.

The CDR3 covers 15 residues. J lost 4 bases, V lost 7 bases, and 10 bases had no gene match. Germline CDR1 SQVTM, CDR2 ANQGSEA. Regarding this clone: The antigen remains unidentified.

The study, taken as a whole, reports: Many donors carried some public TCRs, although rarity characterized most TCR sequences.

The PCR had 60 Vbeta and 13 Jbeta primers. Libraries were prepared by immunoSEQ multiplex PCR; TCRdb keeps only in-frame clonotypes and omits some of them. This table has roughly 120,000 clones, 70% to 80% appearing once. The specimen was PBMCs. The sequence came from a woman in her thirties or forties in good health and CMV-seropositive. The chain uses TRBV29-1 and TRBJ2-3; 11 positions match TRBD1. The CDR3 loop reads CSARTGGLGADTQYF. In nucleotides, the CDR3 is TGCAGCGCACGGACAGGGGGCTTGGGTGCAGATACGCAGTATTTT.